This T cell receptor beta chain derives from a study of T-cell memory formation after mild COVID-19. TCRdb independently ran MiXCR on the 5' RACE reads; one entry per CDR3 protein. Of around 510,000 distinct CDR3 sequences listed, 20% to 25% were seen once; the top ten hold under 8.5%. The length of the CDR3 is 15 residues. In germline, CDR1 is SQVTM, CDR2 ANQGSEA. Trimming stripped 3 bases from V and 12 bases from J, with 24 bases between. The V call is TRBV29-1, the J call TRBJ2-1; perhaps TRBD2 as D (5 bases). Input material: PBMCs or a T cell subset sorted from them (not recorded which). This clonotype originated in an adult woman who had mild COVID-19 (a few samples of this study predate the infection). Cell type and time point are not known. CDR3 bases: TGCAGCGTTGATATTCCCGGACTCTCGGATCGGTGGCAGTTCTTC. Amino acid sequence: CSVDIPGLSDRWQFF.